The rows below give T cell receptor beta chains drawn from one sample of a study of graft-versus-host responses after intestinal transplantation. The antigens of these receptors remain unknown. Repertoires were generated with immunoSEQ multiplex PCR, while TCRdb's copy carries only in-frame clones and drops some. Among about 93,000 clones, 90% to 95% were seen once, and the ten largest hold roughly 0.49%. Sequences were derived from unstimulated CD8+ T cells sorted from spleen or lymph node cells, sampled before intestinal transplant. Receptor source: a human donor who received an intestinal transplant. The CDR3 runs from the conserved cysteine through the conserved F or W. A D gene is named only where the DNA matches it firmly. Where a row states a size, it is once, few, many or the class of an expanded clone; other rows omit it.

clone_size,j_call,v_call,d_call,cdr3_aa,cdr3_nt
-,TRBJ2-2,TRBV29-1,-,CSVVPGTGELFF,TGCAGCGTTGTACCAGGGACCGGGGAGCTGTTTTTT
-,TRBJ2-1,TRBV9,TRBD2,CASSVVAGGIRNEQFF,TGTGCCAGCAGCGTAGTGGCGGGAGGGATTCGGAATGAGCAGTTCTTC
-,TRBJ2-7,TRBV30,-,CAWRGGTVSYEQYF,TGTGCCTGGAGAGGAGGGACAGTCTCCTACGAGCAGTACTTC
-,TRBJ1-1,TRBV4-3,-,CASSQEGQGPEAFF,TGCGCCAGCAGCCAAGAAGGCCAGGGTCCTGAAGCTTTCTTT
-,TRBJ1-2,TRBV7-9,-,CASSLDNNYGYTF,TGTGCCAGCAGCTTAGACAATAACTATGGCTACACCTTC
-,TRBJ2-7,TRBV10-2,-,CASSVHKSTQGYEQYF,TGCGCCAGCAGTGTCCATAAATCAACACAGGGCTACGAGCAGTACTTC
once,TRBJ2-1,TRBV30,TRBD2,CAWSELAGGIKFF,TGTGCCTGGAGTGAACTAGCGGGGGGTATTAAGTTCTTC
-,TRBJ1-2,TRBV23-1,-,CASSQSRSRGVYGYTF,TGCGCCAGCAGTCAATCTCGGTCCAGGGGTGTATATGGCTACACCTTC
-,TRBJ2-1,TRBV28,-,CASSWELEGTNEQFF,TGTGCCAGCAGTTGGGAGTTAGAGGGGACAAATGAGCAGTTCTTC
-,TRBJ1-5,TRBV6-5,-,CASRTGDQPQHF,TGTGCCAGCAGAACCGGGGATCAGCCCCAGCATTTT
once,TRBJ2-7,TRBV4-2,TRBD1,CASSQGQGLSYEQYF,TGTGCCAGCAGCCAGGGACAGGGTCTCTCCTACGAGCAGTACTTC
few,TRBJ1-2,TRBV27,TRBD1,CASSPRGPTGTVGGYTF,TGTGCCAGCAGCCCAAGGGGCCCGACAGGGACCGTCGGTGGCTACACCTTC
-,TRBJ2-1,TRBV4-2,TRBD2,CASSRVPAGGYNEQFF,TGTGCCAGCAGCCGCGTACCAGCGGGGGGATACAATGAGCAGTTCTTC
-,TRBJ1-1,TRBV9,-,CASSVRGGNTEAFF,TGTGCCAGCAGCGTACGGGGGGGGAACACTGAAGCTTTCTTT
-,TRBJ2-2,TRBV5-4,-,CAVANFRTGELFF,TGTGCCGTTGCCAATTTCCGGACCGGGGAGCTGTTTTTT
-,TRBJ2-2,TRBV29-1,TRBD1,CSVNRGNTGELFF,TGCAGCGTCAACAGGGGAAACACCGGGGAGCTGTTTTTT
once,TRBJ1-5,TRBV4-1,-,CASSQDLYQPQHF,TGCGCCAGCAGCCAAGATCTTTATCAGCCCCAGCATTTT
-,TRBJ2-1,TRBV4-1,-,CASSQGEMPYNEQFF,TGCGCCAGCAGCCAGGGAGAAATGCCCTACAATGAGCAGTTCTTC
once,TRBJ1-1,TRBV12-5,-,CASGFAGTLNTEAFF,TGTGCTAGTGGTTTCGCCGGGACACTGAACACTGAAGCTTTCTTT
-,TRBJ2-2,TRBV7-9,TRBD1,CASSLVAGQANTGELFF,TGTGCCAGCAGCTTAGTCGCGGGACAGGCGAACACCGGGGAGCTGTTTTTT
-,TRBJ2-5,TRBV7-3,-,CASSLIAEETQYF,TGTGCCAGCAGCTTAATCGCGGAAGAGACCCAGTACTTC
-,TRBJ1-5,TRBV30,TRBD1,CAWSLTGFDQPQHF,TGTGCCTGGAGTTTGACAGGGTTTGATCAGCCCCAGCATTTT
-,TRBJ1-1,TRBV7-9,-,CASSLVGGPMNTEAFF,TGTGCCAGCAGCTTAGTAGGGGGACCTATGAACACTGAAGCTTTCTTT
-,TRBJ1-2,TRBV10-1,TRBD1,CASSESSSGGYYGYTF,TGCGCCAGCAGTGAGTCTTCGTCAGGGGGTTACTATGGCTACACCTTC
-,TRBJ2-1,TRBV5-6,TRBD2,CASSTGLASEQFF,TGTGCCAGCAGCACGGGACTAGCTAGTGAGCAGTTCTTC
-,TRBJ2-7,TRBV7-2,TRBD2,CASSLVSGGDEQYF,TGTGCCAGCAGCTTAGTTAGCGGGGGGGACGAGCAGTACTTC
-,TRBJ2-1,TRBV6-5,-,CASSYSIGVDEQFF,TGTGCCAGCAGTTACTCGATCGGTGTCGATGAGCAGTTCTTC
-,TRBJ1-2,TRBV19,TRBD1,CASSIFIGTGNYGYTF,TGTGCCAGTAGTATTTTTATCGGGACAGGGAACTATGGCTACACCTTC
-,TRBJ2-7,TRBV4-1,-,CASSQDSREIYEQYF,TGCGCCAGCAGCCAAGATTCAAGGGAGATCTACGAGCAGTACTTC